This entry lists 19 T cell receptor beta chains sequenced from one sample in a study of T-cell memory formation after mild COVID-19. TCRdb processed the 5' RACE reads anew with MiXCR; each CDR3 protein has one entry. The sample yields a few hundred thousand distinct CDR3 sequences, about a sixth seen once. Sequenced input: PBMCs or a T cell subset sorted from them (not recorded which). The receptor set was obtained from a young man who had mild COVID-19 (a few samples of this study predate the infection). Cell type and time point are not known.

This clonotype has just a few counts. The rearrangement joins TRBV5-6 to TRBJ1-2, with D perhaps matching TRBD1 (6 bases). Between the trimmed V and J ends, which lost 1 base and 7 bases, there was a span of 14 bases. There are 14 residues in the CDR3. In germline, CDR1 is SGHDT, CDR2 YYEEEE. The CDR3 reads CASSLRGAQPGYTF. DNA for the CDR3: TGTGCCAGCAGCTTGCGGGGGGCGCAACCTGGCTACACCTTC.

This chain uses TRBV24-1 with TRBJ2-3; maybe TRBD1 (5 bases). The V gene's germline CDR1 is KGHDR and CDR2 SFDVKD. Deletions cut 1 base from V and 5 bases from J, with 6 bases between. There are 13 residues in the CDR3. The CDR3 coding sequence is TGTGCCACCAGTGATTTAAGGGGAGATACGCAGTATTTT. It specifies CATSDLRGDTQYF.

This clonotype showed up just a few times. This rearrangement joins TRBV7-9 to TRBJ2-3; 7 bases are a match to TRBD2. V dropped 5 bases and J dropped 3; count of bases not matched to a gene: 11. Per germline, CDR1 SEHNR and CDR2 FQNEAQ (reference sequence). The CDR3 has 16 residues. The CDR3 protein is CASSRPGGEGTDTQYF. The CDR3 DNA sequence: TGTGCCAGCAGCCGACCTGGGGGGGAGGGGACAGATACGCAGTATTTT.

The J gene is TRBJ1-2, the V gene TRBV28, with D possibly matching TRBD1 (6 bases). Trimming stripped 6 bases from V and 4 bases from J, with 15 bases between. CDR3 length equals 14 residues. Germline assignment: CDR1 MDHEN and CDR2 SYDVKM. CDR3 amino acids: CASSQGPPFYGYTF. In nucleotides, the CDR3 is TGTGCCAGCAGCCAGGGGCCCCCGTTCTATGGCTACACCTTC.

The genes are TRBV19 and TRBJ2-5; TRBD2 is a possible D gene (6 bases). Trimming shortened V by 2 bases and J by 4 bases, and 8 bases separated the two germline ends. Germline CDR1 and CDR2: LNHDA and SQIVND (reference sequence). CDR3 size: 13 residues. The chain's CDR3 is CASSINGGETQYF. Here the CDR3 DNA reads TGTGCCAGTAGTATAAACGGGGGAGAGACCCAGTACTTC.

V gene TRBV4-3 combines with J gene TRBJ1-2; D is undetermined. V lost 1 base, J lost 2 bases, and 5 bases lay in between. From germline, CDR1 is LGHNA and CDR2 YSLEER. The CDR3 covers 13 residues. The CDR3: CASSQARNYGYTF. CDR3 DNA: TGCGCCAGCAGCCAAGCCAGGAACTATGGCTACACCTTC.

This chain uses TRBV6-2 or TRBV6-3 with TRBJ1-5; D is ambiguous. The CDR3 sequence is 15 residues long. The germline V and J ends were trimmed by 0 bases and 6 bases, with 12 bases remaining between them. Germline V gene lookup returns CDR1 MNHEY and CDR2 SVGEGT. The CDR3 protein is CASSYSARVGQPQHF. The CDR3 DNA is TGTGCCAGCAGTTACTCTGCTCGAGTGGGTCAGCCCCAGCATTTT.

This clonotype was counted only a few times. The chain is built from TRBV5-1 and TRBJ2-7, with 10 positions matching TRBD1. Germline CDR1 SGHRS, CDR2 YFSETQ. V was clipped by 3 bases and J by 6 bases; unmatched bases: 3. This CDR3 has 13 residues. The CDR3 nucleotides read TGCGCCAGCAGCTCGGACAGGGGGAGCGAGCAGTACTTC. This codes for CASSSDRGSEQYF.

The rearrangement links TRBV7-6 to TRBJ2-7, with a tentative D call TRBD1 (6 bases). The CDR3 has 13 residues. Deletions cut 1 base from V and 6 bases from J, with 10 bases between. Germline V gene data show CDR1 as SGHVS and CDR2 as FNYEAQ. In nucleotides, the CDR3 is TGTGCCAGCAGCTTAGGGGCAGGGGCCGAGCAGTACGTC. Amino acids: CASSLGAGAEQYV.

The CDR3 here is CATTDRGSSEAFF. The CDR3 DNA follows: TGTGCCACCACGGACAGGGGGTCGTCGGAAGCTTTCTTT. The rearrangement joins TRBV12-3 or TRBV12-4 to TRBJ1-1; 10 bases match TRBD1. The V segment lost 10 bases and the J segment 8 bases; nucleotides outside the gene matches: 10. The CDR3 has 13 amino acids.

This clonotype appeared once. The chain employs TRBV6-5 and TRBJ1-4; D is perhaps TRBD1 (5 bases). V was trimmed by 3 bases and J by 4 bases, leaving 12 bases between them. The CDR3 length is 15 residues. Germline CDR1 is MNHEY and CDR2 is SVGAGI. In DNA, the CDR3 is TGTGCCAGCAGTTATAGTCGACAGTATAATGAAAAACTGTTTTTT. Amino acids: CASSYSRQYNEKLFF.

The chain recombines TRBV29-1 with TRBJ2-5; 8 bases agree with TRBD1. This CDR3 is built from 13 residues. Germline V gene data show CDR1 as SQVTM and CDR2 as ANQGSEA. J was trimmed by 9 bases and V by 7 bases; bases with no gene match: 13. The CDR3 here is CSASSTGVGAQYF. DNA for the CDR3: TGCAGCGCCTCCTCGACAGGGGTAGGGGCCCAGTACTTC.

This clonotype was seen a few times. The chain joins TRBV28 to TRBJ2-5; 7 bases are a match to TRBD1. The CDR3 totals 15 residues. Germline assignment: CDR1 MDHEN and CDR2 SYDVKM. V trimming: 6 bases; J trimming: 1 base; junction bases outside the gene matches: 8. For the CDR3, the DNA is TGTGCCAGCAGCCTGACCGGGACAGTCCAAGAGACCCAGTACTTC. Its translation: CASSLTGTVQETQYF.

This clonotype was seen a few times. Sequence at one end of the junction differs from germline and may be a read error. This chain links TRBV5-1 with TRBJ2-1; D gene ambiguous. The V gene's germline CDR1 is SGHRS and CDR2 YFSETQ. This CDR3 is 15 amino acids long. The CDR3 nucleotides are TGCGCCAGCAGGTTGGGCGGCAGCTCCTACAATGAGCAGTTCTTC. This gives the protein CASRLGGSSYNEQFF. Variable domain in full (rest from reference TRBV5-1 and TRBJ2-1): KAGVTQTPRYLIKTRGQQVTLSCSPISGHRSVSWYQQTPGQGLQFLFEYFSETQRNKGNFPGRFSGRQFSNSRSEMNVSTLELGDSALYLCASRLGGSSYNEQFFGPGTRLTVL.

This clonotype was observed many times. V and J are TRBV29-1 and TRBJ2-3; 12 bases align to TRBD2. V lost 4 bases to trimming and J lost 3 bases; unmatched junction nucleotides: 2. CDR1 and CDR2 from the germline V gene are SQVTM and ANQGSEA. The CDR3 is 14 amino acids. The CDR3 loop reads CSVAGTSGTDTQYF. The CDR3 DNA follows: TGCAGCGTTGCAGGGACTAGCGGGACAGATACGCAGTATTTT.

This clonotype was detected only a few times. The chain combines TRBV20-1 with TRBJ2-7; D is perhaps TRBD2 (5 bases). This CDR3 has 12 amino acids. The germline gives CDR1 DFQATT, CDR2 SNEGSKA (reference sequence). With 6 bases removed from V and 6 bases from J, the gap between germline ends came to 15 bases. The CDR3 reads CSARTGNCEQYV. The DNA for the CDR3 is TGCAGTGCCCGTACCGGGAACTGCGAGCAGTACGTC.

The rearrangement links TRBV4-3 to TRBJ1-3; TRBD1 matches at 7 bases. Germline lookup yields CDR1 LGHNA and CDR2 YSLEER. Trimming removed 4 bases from V and 4 bases from J; junction bases left unmatched: 7. This CDR3 has 15 amino acids. The CDR3 loop reads CASSLTGTAGNTIYF. As DNA, the CDR3 is TGCGCCAGCAGCCTGACCGGGACAGCCGGAAACACCATATATTTT.

This clonotype was seen many times. J is TRBJ2-1 and V is TRBV11-2; TRBD2 aligns across 7 bases. The CDR3 is 16 residues long. V gave up 3 bases and J gave up 0 bases; unmatched junction bases: 5. The germline gives CDR1 SGHAT, CDR2 FQNNGV. DNA for the CDR3: TGTGCCAGCAGCTTGTCCCGCGGGAGCTCCTACAATGAGCAGTTCTTC. It specifies CASSLSRGSSYNEQFF.

This clonotype was seen a few times. The V and J genes are TRBV4-1 and TRBJ1-5; D remains ambiguous. Germline V gene sequence: CDR1 MGHRA, CDR2 YSYEKL. Trimming pared 1 base from V and 3 bases from J, leaving 4 bases between. This CDR3 contains 13 residues. This chain's CDR3 is CASSQVDNQPQHF. The CDR3 DNA is TGCGCCAGCAGCCAAGTGGACAATCAGCCCCAGCATTTT.